A selection of T cell receptor beta chains follows, all from one sample in a study of cytomegalovirus exposure and HLA in healthy donors. Assay used: immunoSEQ multiplex PCR; TCRdb lists only in-frame clones, some missing. Here the sample spans about 110,000 clones, 70% to 85% being singletons. Sample: PBMCs. These receptors all come from a man aged 25-40 years in good health and CMV-seropositive. CDR3s include the opening cysteine and the closing phenylalanine or tryptophan. Fields, in order: V gene, D gene, J gene, clone size, CDR3 protein, CDR3 DNA. D genes are given only for firm matches. The size field is filled for only some rows; it gives once, few, many or a size class.

V gene: TRBV19; D gene: NA; J gene: TRBJ2-7; clone size: NA; CDR3 protein: CASSIGPGNEQYF; CDR3 DNA: TGTGCCAGTAGTATAGGTCCAGGCAACGAGCAGTACTTC
V gene: TRBV12-5; D gene: TRBD2; J gene: TRBJ2-5; clone size: NA; CDR3 protein: CASGLVPQGLAEETQYF; CDR3 DNA: TGTGCTAGTGGTTTGGTACCCCAGGGTCTAGCGGAGGAGACCCAGTACTTC
V gene: TRBV5-6; D gene: TRBD2; J gene: TRBJ2-7; clone size: NA; CDR3 protein: CASSLKRGADYEQYF; CDR3 DNA: TGTGCCAGCAGCCTAAAGCGGGGGGCGGACTACGAGCAGTACTTC
V gene: TRBV2; D gene: TRBD1; J gene: TRBJ1-1; clone size: NA; CDR3 protein: CASSLTGGHTEAFF; CDR3 DNA: TGTGCCAGCAGCTTGACAGGGGGACACACTGAAGCTTTCTTT
V gene: TRBV9; D gene: TRBD1; J gene: TRBJ1-2; clone size: once; CDR3 protein: CASSPTLGQGARGYTF; CDR3 DNA: TGTGCCAGCAGCCCGACCCTGGGACAGGGGGCACGTGGCTACACCTTC
V gene: TRBV14; D gene: NA; J gene: TRBJ1-1; clone size: NA; CDR3 protein: CASSHPPRSEAFF; CDR3 DNA: TGTGCCAGCAGCCACCCACCCCGGTCTGAAGCTTTCTTT
V gene: TRBV10-3; D gene: NA; J gene: TRBJ2-2; clone size: once; CDR3 protein: CAISGTVTNTGELFF; CDR3 DNA: TGTGCCATCAGTGGGACAGTGACGAACACCGGGGAGCTGTTTTTT
V gene: TRBV6-5; D gene: NA; J gene: TRBJ2-5; clone size: NA; CDR3 protein: CASSPSAESREQYF; CDR3 DNA: TGTGCCAGCAGTCCCTCAGCGGAGTCTAGGGAGCAGTACTTC
V gene: TRBV19; D gene: TRBD2; J gene: TRBJ2-3; clone size: few; CDR3 protein: CAISRGADTDTQYF; CDR3 DNA: TGTGCCATCTCGCGGGGGGCCGACACAGATACGCAGTATTTT
V gene: TRBV6-6; D gene: NA; J gene: TRBJ2-3; clone size: few; CDR3 protein: CASSLGLNTQYF; CDR3 DNA: TGTGCCAGCAGCCTCGGACTAAATACGCAGTATTTT
V gene: TRBV7-8; D gene: NA; J gene: TRBJ2-7; clone size: NA; CDR3 protein: CASSFGRTYEQYF; CDR3 DNA: TGTGCCAGCAGCTTTGGGAGAACCTACGAGCAGTACTTC
V gene: TRBV10-3; D gene: NA; J gene: TRBJ2-7; clone size: few; CDR3 protein: CAISVPDSYEQYF; CDR3 DNA: TGTGCCATCAGTGTTCCGGACAGCTACGAGCAGTACTTC
V gene: TRBV4-3; D gene: NA; J gene: TRBJ1-1; clone size: NA; CDR3 protein: CASSQIQGMNTEAFF; CDR3 DNA: TGCGCCAGCAGCCAGATACAGGGCATGAACACTGAAGCTTTCTTT
V gene: TRBV11-2; D gene: NA; J gene: TRBJ1-1; clone size: NA; CDR3 protein: CASSLNRLNTEAFF; CDR3 DNA: TGTGCCAGCAGCTTAAACAGGTTGAACACTGAAGCTTTCTTT
V gene: TRBV19; D gene: TRBD2; J gene: TRBJ2-1; clone size: NA; CDR3 protein: CASSSVAGGHSYNEQFF; CDR3 DNA: TGTGCCAGTAGTAGTGTGGCGGGGGGCCATTCCTACAATGAGCAGTTCTTC
V gene: TRBV14; D gene: NA; J gene: TRBJ2-3; clone size: NA; CDR3 protein: CASSQVRHTDTQYF; CDR3 DNA: TGTGCCAGCAGCCAAGTCAGGCACACAGATACGCAGTATTTT
V gene: TRBV11-3; D gene: NA; J gene: TRBJ2-5; clone size: NA; CDR3 protein: CASSLDAQETQYF; CDR3 DNA: TGTGCCAGCAGCTTAGATGCCCAGGAGACCCAGTACTTC
V gene: TRBV7-2; D gene: TRBD2; J gene: TRBJ2-5; clone size: once; CDR3 protein: CASSMGGGGETQYF; CDR3 DNA: TGTGCCAGCAGTATGGGGGGGGGTGGAGAGACCCAGTACTTC
V gene: TRBV6-1; D gene: TRBD1; J gene: TRBJ1-6; clone size: NA; CDR3 protein: CASSGVGQGNSPLHF; CDR3 DNA: TGTGCCAGCAGTGGGGTGGGACAGGGGAATTCACCCCTCCACTTT
V gene: TRBV4-1; D gene: TRBD2; J gene: TRBJ2-2; clone size: NA; CDR3 protein: CASSHFPGTSGGSNTGELFF; CDR3 DNA: TGCGCCAGCAGCCATTTCCCCGGGACTAGCGGGGGGTCGAACACCGGGGAGCTGTTTTTT
V gene: TRBV6-6; D gene: TRBD1; J gene: TRBJ1-2; clone size: NA; CDR3 protein: CASSFGTVYGYTF; CDR3 DNA: TGTGCCAGCAGTTTCGGGACAGTCTATGGCTACACCTTC
V gene: TRBV30; D gene: NA; J gene: TRBJ1-4; clone size: NA; CDR3 protein: CAWSTGEGSEKLFF; CDR3 DNA: TGTGCCTGGAGTACCGGGGAGGGGAGTGAAAAACTGTTTTTT
V gene: TRBV19; D gene: NA; J gene: TRBJ1-5; clone size: many; CDR3 protein: CASSVGEVNQPQHF; CDR3 DNA: TGTGCCAGTAGTGTGGGGGAGGTGAATCAGCCCCAGCATTTT
V gene: TRBV11-3; D gene: TRBD1; J gene: TRBJ1-2; clone size: NA; CDR3 protein: CASSQGTGRTGYTF; CDR3 DNA: TGTGCCAGCAGCCAGGGGACAGGTCGGACTGGCTACACCTTC
V gene: TRBV4-2; D gene: TRBD2; J gene: TRBJ2-7; clone size: NA; CDR3 protein: CASSQDRGVNYEQYF; CDR3 DNA: TGTGCCAGCAGCCAAGACCGGGGGGTGAACTACGAGCAGTACTTC
V gene: TRBV5-1; D gene: TRBD2; J gene: TRBJ2-5; clone size: NA; CDR3 protein: CASSLYGLAGGLNQETQYF; CDR3 DNA: TGCGCCAGCAGCTTATATGGACTAGCGGGGGGGCTTAACCAAGAGACCCAGTACTTC
V gene: TRBV9; D gene: TRBD1; J gene: TRBJ2-2; clone size: NA; CDR3 protein: CASSVEPQQGARTGELFF; CDR3 DNA: TGTGCCAGCAGCGTAGAGCCCCAGCAGGGGGCGCGAACCGGGGAGCTGTTTTTT
V gene: TRBV7-9; D gene: NA; J gene: TRBJ2-3; clone size: NA; CDR3 protein: CASSLVLSTDTQYF; CDR3 DNA: TGTGCCAGCAGCTTAGTACTGAGCACAGATACGCAGTATTTT
V gene: TRBV28; D gene: NA; J gene: TRBJ2-7; clone size: once; CDR3 protein: CASSPDRSYEQYF; CDR3 DNA: TGTGCCAGCAGCCCAGACAGGTCCTACGAGCAGTACTTC
V gene: TRBV21-1; D gene: NA; J gene: TRBJ2-2; clone size: NA; CDR3 protein: CASSKVWGRLTGELFF; CDR3 DNA: TGTGCCAGCAGCAAAGTATGGGGGCGGCTCACCGGGGAGCTGTTTTTT
V gene: TRBV25-1; D gene: NA; J gene: TRBJ1-5; clone size: NA; CDR3 protein: CASSEDSYSNQPQHF; CDR3 DNA: TGTGCCAGCAGTGAAGACAGTTATAGCAATCAGCCCCAGCATTTT
V gene: TRBV6-5; D gene: TRBD1; J gene: TRBJ2-7; clone size: NA; CDR3 protein: CASTRTGTYEQYF; CDR3 DNA: TGTGCCAGCACGCGGACAGGGACCTACGAGCAGTACTTC
V gene: TRBV6-6; D gene: NA; J gene: TRBJ1-1; clone size: NA; CDR3 protein: CASSPIGVGTEAFF; CDR3 DNA: TGTGCCAGCAGTCCGATAGGGGTGGGAACTGAAGCTTTCTTT
V gene: TRBV19; D gene: NA; J gene: TRBJ1-3; clone size: NA; CDR3 protein: CASSISHTGNTIYF; CDR3 DNA: TGTGCCAGTAGTATTTCTCACACTGGAAACACCATATATTTT
V gene: TRBV6-5; D gene: NA; J gene: TRBJ1-2; clone size: few; CDR3 protein: CASSYRDKAGGYTF; CDR3 DNA: TGTGCCAGCAGTTACAGAGACAAAGCGGGTGGCTACACCTTC
V gene: TRBV19; D gene: TRBD2; J gene: TRBJ2-5; clone size: NA; CDR3 protein: CASSISGGPQQTQYF; CDR3 DNA: TGTGCCAGTAGTATTAGCGGGGGGCCTCAGCAGACCCAGTACTTC
V gene: TRBV7-2; D gene: NA; J gene: TRBJ2-3; clone size: once; CDR3 protein: CASSRTPGADTQYF; CDR3 DNA: TGTGCCAGCAGCCGAACCCCAGGGGCAGATACGCAGTATTTT
V gene: TRBV7-9; D gene: TRBD1; J gene: TRBJ2-3; clone size: once; CDR3 protein: CASSWTGQTDTQYF; CDR3 DNA: TGTGCCAGCAGCTGGACAGGGCAGACAGATACGCAGTATTTT
V gene: TRBV25-1; D gene: TRBD1; J gene: TRBJ2-5; clone size: NA; CDR3 protein: CASMGQGARETQYF; CDR3 DNA: TGTGCCAGTATGGGACAGGGGGCGCGGGAGACCCAGTACTTC
V gene: TRBV25-1; D gene: NA; J gene: TRBJ1-2; clone size: NA; CDR3 protein: CATLSYGYTF; CDR3 DNA: TGTGCCACCCTTTCCTATGGCTACACCTTC
V gene: TRBV7-7; D gene: NA; J gene: TRBJ2-5; clone size: NA; CDR3 protein: CASSSDPGPQETQYF; CDR3 DNA: TGTGCCAGCAGCTCGGATCCGGGTCCCCAAGAGACCCAGTACTTC
V gene: TRBV5-1; D gene: TRBD2; J gene: TRBJ2-1; clone size: NA; CDR3 protein: CASSLTSVSYNEQFF; CDR3 DNA: TGCGCCAGCAGCCTCACTAGCGTATCCTACAATGAGCAGTTCTTC
V gene: TRBV10-1; D gene: NA; J gene: TRBJ1-1; clone size: NA; CDR3 protein: CASSRGVDTEAFF; CDR3 DNA: TGCGCCAGCAGCAGGGGTGTGGACACTGAAGCTTTCTTT
V gene: TRBV9; D gene: TRBD2; J gene: TRBJ2-7; clone size: NA; CDR3 protein: CASSPLSGGAYEQYF; CDR3 DNA: TGTGCCAGCAGCCCTTTAAGTGGGGGGGCCTACGAGCAGTACTTC
V gene: TRBV7-9; D gene: TRBD1; J gene: TRBJ1-2; clone size: NA; CDR3 protein: CASSLAWDRANYGYTF; CDR3 DNA: TGTGCCAGCAGCTTAGCGTGGGACAGGGCAAACTATGGCTACACCTTC
V gene: TRBV25-1; D gene: TRBD1; J gene: TRBJ2-1; clone size: few; CDR3 protein: CASSEGQGGNEQFF; CDR3 DNA: TGTGCCAGCAGTGAGGGACAGGGGGGTAATGAGCAGTTCTTC
V gene: TRBV7-2; D gene: NA; J gene: TRBJ1-6; clone size: NA; CDR3 protein: CASSPGNNSPLHF; CDR3 DNA: TGTGCCAGCAGCCCAGGGAATAATTCACCCCTCCACTTT
V gene: TRBV25-1; D gene: NA; J gene: TRBJ2-7; clone size: once; CDR3 protein: CASSEYPGQTSYEQYF; CDR3 DNA: TGTGCCAGCAGTGAATATCCCGGACAGACCTCCTACGAGCAGTACTTC
V gene: TRBV5-1; D gene: TRBD1; J gene: TRBJ2-1; clone size: NA; CDR3 protein: CASSSTGTGKTRSSDEQFF; CDR3 DNA: TGCGCCAGCAGCTCAACCGGGACAGGGAAGACTAGAAGTTCCGATGAGCAGTTCTTC